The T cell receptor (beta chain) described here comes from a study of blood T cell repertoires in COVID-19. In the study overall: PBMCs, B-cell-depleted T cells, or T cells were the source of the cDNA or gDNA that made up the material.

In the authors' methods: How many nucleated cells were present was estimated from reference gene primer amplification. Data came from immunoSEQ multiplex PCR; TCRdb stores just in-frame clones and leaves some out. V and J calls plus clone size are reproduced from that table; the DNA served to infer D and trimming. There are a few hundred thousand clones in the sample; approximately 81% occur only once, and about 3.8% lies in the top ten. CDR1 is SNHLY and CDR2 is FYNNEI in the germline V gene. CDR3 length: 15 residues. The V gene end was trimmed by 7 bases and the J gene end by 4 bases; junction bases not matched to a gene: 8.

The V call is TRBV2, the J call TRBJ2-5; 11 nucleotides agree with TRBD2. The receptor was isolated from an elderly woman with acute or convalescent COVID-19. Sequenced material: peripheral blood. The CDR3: CASILDLAGGETQYF. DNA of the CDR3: TGTGCCAGCATACTCGACCTAGCGGGGGGAGAGACCCAGTACTTC.